Ten or more counts support the clone carrying this TCR beta chain. No antigen is known for it. Approximately 500 ng RNA was reverse transcribed with alpha and beta constant-region primers. Alpha and beta chain libraries were made separately by chain-specific third strand synthesis with multiplexing indices. Each cDNA molecule was barcoded, and a single primer pair amplified each chain. An approximately 23-cycle PCR with P5s and P7 primers followed a short adapter-adding first PCR. TCRdb recomputed calls from the 5' RACE reads with MiXCR, one row per CDR3 protein. The sample records about 14,000 distinct CDR3 sequences, approximately 12% being singletons. The data originate from a study of HIV-infected patients and healthy controls. Study results and caveats: Compared with untreated HIV+ repertoires, healthy controls showed roughly threefold more distinct CDR3s and higher Shannon diversity.

Follow-up blood was drawn about 14 weeks, roughly three months, after antiretroviral therapy began. Whole blood was used without fractionation, so all unsorted peripheral T cells were included. This CDR3 comprises 16 residues. V lost 5 bases, J lost 4 bases, and 20 bases lay in between. The germline gives CDR1 SGHRS, CDR2 YFSETQ. This receptor was obtained from an adult with HIV infection. The donor label of this sample is uncertain. V gene TRBV5-1 combines with J gene TRBJ2-3; TRBD2 is a possible D gene (7 bases). The sequencing here drew on blood, taken during antiretroviral therapy. The CDR3 DNA follows: TGCGCCAGCAGTACAGGGAGGGCTAGGGCCGCAGATACGCAGTATTTT. Protein: CASSTGRARAADTQYF.